This T cell receptor (beta chain) derives from a study of shared clonotypes between healthy human individuals. CD45RO-negative, CCR7-positively selected cells formed the naive CD8 fraction, excluding terminally differentiated effector memory CD45RA+ cells. The method was immunoSEQ multiplex PCR; TCRdb's version includes in-frame clones alone and lacks a portion of them. The repertoire holds around 640,000 clones, with around 96% as singletons. The CDR3 contains 14 residues. The V gene lost 1 base and the J gene lost 7 bases, with 11 bases spanning the gap. CDR1 LNHNV and CDR2 YYDKDF come from the germline V gene (reference sequence). General study results and limits: It was anticipated that sequencing depth would influence how many clonotypes donors shared. Around 5.3% of naive CD4 clonotypes were shared across several donors.

For this clone: Its antigen is unknown.

Sequences were obtained from naive CD8+ T cells sorted from blood. The origin of this receptor is a woman in her twenties or thirties in good health. V usage is TRBV15 and J usage is TRBJ2-1, with D perhaps being TRBD1 or TRBD2 (5 bases each). The CDR3 DNA follows: TGTGCCACCAGCAGAGCGGGACCCGCTAATGAGCAGTTCTTC. Amino acid sequence: CATSRAGPANEQFF. The complete variable domain, with remaining parts taken from reference TRBV15 and TRBJ2-1, reads DAMVIQNPRYQVTQFGKPVTLSCSQTLNHNVMYWYQQKSSQAPKLLFHYYDKDFNNEADTPDNFQSRRPNTSFCFLDIRSPGLGDTAMYLCATSRAGPANEQFFGPGTRLTVL.